The 14 T cell receptor beta chains listed next were all sequenced from one sample in a study of T cell responses to AZD1222 COVID-19 vaccine. The table came from immunoSEQ multiplex PCR; TCRdb's copy has only in-frame clones and leaves some out. Seen here are about 150,000 clones, approximately 89% observed once, and the top ten hold roughly 1.2%. The sequencing here drew on peripheral blood, taken 28 days after the second AZD1222 dose. The receptors shown here come from an adult who received the AZD1222 COVID-19 vaccine.

The chain couples TRBV2 to TRBJ2-2; 10 bases line up with TRBD1. The CDR3 sequence is 15 residues long. Germline V gene lookup returns CDR1 SNHLY and CDR2 FYNNEI. V lost 4 bases to trimming and J lost 5 bases; unmatched junction nucleotides: 4. CDR3 region: CASSAGQGFTGELFF. The CDR3 DNA reads TGTGCCAGCAGTGCGGGACAGGGGTTTACCGGGGAGCTGTTTTTT. The whole variable domain, remainder taken from reference TRBV2 and TRBJ2-2, is EPEVTQTPSHQVTQMGQEVILRCVPISNHLYFYWYRQILGQKVEFLVSFYNNEISEKSEIFDDQFSVERPDGSNFTLKIRSTKLEDSAMYFCASSAGQGFTGELFFGEGSRLTVL.

This chain links TRBV5-1 with TRBJ2-7; 10 bases agree with TRBD2. Germline loops: CDR1 SGHRS, CDR2 YFSETQ. V shed 4 bases, J shed 3 bases, and the junction held 13 bases outside the gene matches. The CDR3 length is 17 residues. The chain's CDR3 is CASSPPGSSGSVYEQYF. CDR3 coding DNA: TGCGCCAGCAGCCCTCCCGGATCTAGCGGGAGTGTCTACGAGCAGTACTTC.

The chain couples TRBV28 to TRBJ2-1, with 9 nucleotides matching TRBD1. The CDR3 is 12 residues long. V shed 10 bases and J 6 bases; nucleotides not matched to a gene: 4. Germline V gene sequence: CDR1 MDHEN, CDR2 SYDVKM. This chain's CDR3 is CAIRQGVNEQFF. The CDR3 DNA reads as TGTGCCATCCGACAGGGGGTCAATGAGCAGTTCTTC.

The V and J genes are TRBV5-5 and TRBJ2-5, with D possibly called TRBD1 or TRBD2 (5 bases each). CDR3 size: 14 residues. The V gene's germline CDR1 is SGHKS and CDR2 YYEKEE (reference sequence). V lost 5 bases and J lost 4, with 15 bases in between. CDR3 coding DNA: TGTGCCAGCAGACCCCGGGACGCTGGAGAGACCCAGTACTTC. It translates to CASRPRDAGETQYF.

This clone was seen a handful of times. V is TRBV2 and J is TRBJ1-2; D not certain. The V and J ends lost 3 bases and 2 bases respectively, with 7 bases between them. The CDR3 has 13 residues. Germline CDR1 SNHLY, CDR2 FYNNEI. The CDR3 DNA sequence: TGTGCCAGCAGTGACACAGCCAACTATGGCTACACCTTC. Residues: CASSDTANYGYTF.

This chain uses TRBV9 with TRBJ2-1; D is unresolved. CDR1 is SGDLS and CDR2 is YYNGEE in the germline V gene. This CDR3 contains 16 residues. V was shortened by 0 bases and J by 6 bases, with 16 bases between the two germline ends. CDR3 coding DNA: TGTGCCAGCAGCGTAGCTATCGATGGCACCATCAATGAGCAGTTCTTC. This codes for CASSVAIDGTINEQFF.

The count of this clone is one. The chain combines TRBV9 with TRBJ1-5; 7 bases align to TRBD1. Germline V gives CDR1 SGDLS, CDR2 YYNGEE. With V trimmed by 0 bases and J by 4 bases, 4 bases remained unmatched. The CDR3 totals 15 residues. CDR3 nucleotides: TGTGCCAGCAGCGTAGATGGGACAGAAAATCAGCCCCAGCATTTT. Translating it yields CASSVDGTENQPQHF.

The V call is TRBV11-3, the J call TRBJ2-1; D unclear. CDR1 and CDR2 (germline): SGHNT, YENEEA. The CDR3 loop spans 12 amino acids. V shed 1 base and J shed 8 bases, with 6 bases lying between them. The CDR3 region is CASSLGMHEQFF. The CDR3, as DNA: TGTGCCAGCAGCTTAGGTATGCATGAGCAGTTCTTC.

The rearrangement uses TRBV29-1 and TRBJ1-2; D gene uncertain. Germline V gene lookup returns CDR1 SQVTM and CDR2 ANQGSEA. Trimming pared 0 bases from V and 2 bases from J, leaving 10 bases between. The CDR3 has 14 amino acids. Here the CDR3 reads CSVEDRTVNYGYTF. CDR3 sequence (DNA): TGCAGCGTTGAAGATCGTACAGTAAACTATGGCTACACCTTC.

The chain recombines TRBV5-6 with TRBJ1-6; D might be TRBD1 (6 bases). The CDR3 totals 16 residues. Germline V lookup: CDR1 SGHDT, CDR2 YYEEEE. V shed 3 bases and J shed 3 bases, with 13 bases lying between them. The CDR3 loop is CASSYGQFDYNSPLHF. The CDR3 DNA follows: TGTGCCAGCAGCTATGGACAGTTTGACTATAATTCACCCCTCCACTTT.

The chain joins TRBV7-3 to TRBJ2-3, with TRBD2 as a possible D gene (6 bases). Trimming pared 2 bases from V and 5 bases from J, leaving 8 bases between. Germline V lookup: CDR1 SGHTA, CDR2 FQGTGA. CDR3 length: 13 amino acids. CDR3 residues: CASSLGAGDTQYF. The CDR3 nucleotides are TGTGCCAGCAGCTTAGGAGCGGGAGATACGCAGTATTTT.

The CDR3 DNA reads as TGTGCCAGCAGCTTAGTTGGGGGAGCGGGAAACACCATATATTTT. Translating it yields CASSLVGGAGNTIYF. V usage is TRBV7-8 and J usage is TRBJ1-3, with D tentatively TRBD1 (5 bases). The V gene's germline CDR1 is SGHVS and CDR2 FQNEAQ. V was pared by 1 base and J by 4 bases, with 11 bases between. The CDR3 covers 15 residues. Full variable domain (outside the CDR3, taken from reference TRBV7-8 and TRBJ1-3): GAGVSQSPRYKVAKRGQDVALRCDPISGHVSLFWYQQALGQGPEFLTYFQNEAQLDKSGLPSDRFFAERPEGSVSTLKIQRTQQEDSAVYLCASSLVGGAGNTIYFGEGSWLTVV.

The chain employs TRBV6-1 and TRBJ1-1, with unresolved D. CDR1 and CDR2 from the germline V gene are MNHNS and SASEGT. The CDR3 length is 17 residues. With 2 bases removed from V and 1 base from J, the gap between germline ends came to 17 bases. The DNA for the CDR3 is TGTGCCAGCAGTGAACCTCTCTCCGGACCGAGGAACACTGAAGCTTTCTTT. Translated, it gives CASSEPLSGPRNTEAFF.

V gene TRBV10-3 combines with J gene TRBJ1-1, with D possibly being TRBD1 (5 bases). This CDR3 has 14 residues. Germline CDR1 reads ENHRY; CDR2 reads SYGVKD. The V gene lost 6 bases and the J gene lost 6 bases, with 17 bases spanning the gap. The CDR3 here is CAISEQRGTAEAFF. In nucleotides, the CDR3 is TGTGCCATCAGCGAGCAACGGGGGACGGCTGAAGCTTTCTTT.